A selection of T cell receptor beta chains follows, all from one sample in a study of cytomegalovirus exposure and HLA in healthy donors. Using immunoSEQ multiplex PCR, the repertoire was profiled, and TCRdb retains in-frame clones only, with some absent. The sample has approximately 100,000 clones; 70% to 85% are singletons. Sequenced sample: PBMCs. The receptors here all came from a man aged 55 to 69 in good health and CMV-seronegative. CDR3s leave out the opening cysteine and the closing phenylalanine or tryptophan. Each record gives: CDR3 protein, J gene, V gene.

cdr3_aa: ASSHTGYQETQY; j_call: TRBJ2-5; v_call: TRBV6-1
cdr3_aa: ASSVQVSGNTIY; j_call: TRBJ1-3; v_call: TRBV9
cdr3_aa: ATTREAGRIQPQH; j_call: TRBJ1-5; v_call: TRBV2
cdr3_aa: ASSVWGGKNSPLH; j_call: TRBJ1-6; v_call: TRBV9
cdr3_aa: ASSLTPSGEQY; j_call: TRBJ2-7; v_call: TRBV7-9
cdr3_aa: ASSPRQGTQPQH; j_call: TRBJ1-5; v_call: TRBV4-1
cdr3_aa: ASRKGQLGNQPQH; j_call: TRBJ1-5; v_call: TRBV2
cdr3_aa: AWTEGQSTDTQY; j_call: TRBJ2-3; v_call: TRBV30
cdr3_aa: ASSLDGGRGFEKLF; j_call: TRBJ1-4; v_call: TRBV7-6
cdr3_aa: ASSQESVSDRGYSPLH; j_call: TRBJ1-6; v_call: TRBV4-2
cdr3_aa: ASSVSGDGANVLT; j_call: TRBJ2-6; v_call: TRBV9
cdr3_aa: ASSLSGQTYNEQF; j_call: TRBJ2-1; v_call: TRBV4-1
cdr3_aa: ASSSKRGSTNEKLF; j_call: TRBJ1-4; v_call: TRBV7-2
cdr3_aa: ASIHDREIAKNIQY; j_call: TRBJ2-4; v_call: TRBV2
cdr3_aa: ASSGQGMNTEAF; j_call: TRBJ1-1; v_call: TRBV5-1
cdr3_aa: ASSWTGGKDQPQH; j_call: TRBJ1-5; v_call: TRBV5-1
cdr3_aa: ASSPIPTNTEAF; j_call: TRBJ1-1; v_call: TRBV5-1
cdr3_aa: ASRKITGGYQPQH; j_call: TRBJ1-5; v_call: TRBV28
cdr3_aa: ASTTGNSPLH; j_call: TRBJ1-6; v_call: TRBV7-9
cdr3_aa: ASSFWTGENTEAF; j_call: TRBJ1-1; v_call: TRBV4-2
cdr3_aa: ASKYGQGRNTEAF; j_call: TRBJ1-1; v_call: TRBV27
cdr3_aa: ASSEWGQGTGELF; j_call: TRBJ2-2; v_call: TRBV25-1
cdr3_aa: ASSLAVRNYGYT; j_call: TRBJ1-2; v_call: TRBV5-1
cdr3_aa: SAMDPGGVYTEAF; j_call: TRBJ1-1; v_call: TRBV29-1
cdr3_aa: AISLGLAGGRDQETQY; j_call: TRBJ2-5; v_call: TRBV10-3
cdr3_aa: ASSFLSGGGDTQY; j_call: TRBJ2-3; v_call: TRBV6-5
cdr3_aa: ASSKKVGASGGNDTQY; j_call: TRBJ2-3; v_call: TRBV21-1
cdr3_aa: ASSNFGGNTGELF; j_call: TRBJ2-2; v_call: TRBV19
cdr3_aa: ASRPGAGAETQY; j_call: TRBJ2-5; v_call: TRBV6-6
cdr3_aa: ASSPSANYGYT; j_call: TRBJ1-2; v_call: TRBV18
cdr3_aa: ASSAGLAGVYNEQF; j_call: TRBJ2-1; v_call: TRBV7-2
cdr3_aa: ASSNRDRTRRNYGYT; j_call: TRBJ1-2; v_call: TRBV13
cdr3_aa: ASRKRNLREQY; j_call: TRBJ2-7; v_call: TRBV27
cdr3_aa: ASSIRQGTEAF; j_call: TRBJ1-1; v_call: TRBV19
cdr3_aa: ASSERPGGQRTLF; j_call: TRBJ1-4; v_call: TRBV9
cdr3_aa: ASSGGAPYNEQF; j_call: TRBJ2-1; v_call: TRBV7-9
cdr3_aa: ASSDAEAF; j_call: TRBJ1-1; v_call: TRBV10-1
cdr3_aa: ASGRDRGSYNEQF; j_call: TRBJ2-1; v_call: TRBV6-5
cdr3_aa: SVARTGPNNEQF; j_call: TRBJ2-1; v_call: TRBV29-1
cdr3_aa: ASSYTLKSRDTGELF; j_call: TRBJ2-2; v_call: TRBV11-1
cdr3_aa: AWTPRGIAKNIQY; j_call: TRBJ2-4; v_call: TRBV30